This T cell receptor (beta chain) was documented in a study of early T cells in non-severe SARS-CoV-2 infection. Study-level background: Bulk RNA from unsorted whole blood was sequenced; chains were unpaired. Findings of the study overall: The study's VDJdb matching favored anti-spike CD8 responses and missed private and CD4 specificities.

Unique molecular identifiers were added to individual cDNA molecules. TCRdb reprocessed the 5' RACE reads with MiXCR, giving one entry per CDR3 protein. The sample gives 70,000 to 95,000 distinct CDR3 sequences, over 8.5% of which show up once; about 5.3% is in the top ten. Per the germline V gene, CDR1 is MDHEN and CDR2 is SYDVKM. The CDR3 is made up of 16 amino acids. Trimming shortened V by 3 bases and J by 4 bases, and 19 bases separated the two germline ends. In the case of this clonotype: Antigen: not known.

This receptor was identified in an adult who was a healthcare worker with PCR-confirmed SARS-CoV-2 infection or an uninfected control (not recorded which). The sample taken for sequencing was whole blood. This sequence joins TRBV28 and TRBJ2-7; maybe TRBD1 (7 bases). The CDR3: CASSLLPGQGGYEQYF. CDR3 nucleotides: TGTGCCAGCAGTTTGCTGCCGGGCCAGGGGGGATACGAGCAGTACTTC. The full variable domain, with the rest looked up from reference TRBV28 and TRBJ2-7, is DVKVTQSSRYLVKRTGEKVFLECVQDMDHENMFWYRQDPGLGLRLIYFSYDVKMKEKGDIPEGYSVSREKKERFSLILESASTNQTSMYLCASSLLPGQGGYEQYFGPGTRLTVT.